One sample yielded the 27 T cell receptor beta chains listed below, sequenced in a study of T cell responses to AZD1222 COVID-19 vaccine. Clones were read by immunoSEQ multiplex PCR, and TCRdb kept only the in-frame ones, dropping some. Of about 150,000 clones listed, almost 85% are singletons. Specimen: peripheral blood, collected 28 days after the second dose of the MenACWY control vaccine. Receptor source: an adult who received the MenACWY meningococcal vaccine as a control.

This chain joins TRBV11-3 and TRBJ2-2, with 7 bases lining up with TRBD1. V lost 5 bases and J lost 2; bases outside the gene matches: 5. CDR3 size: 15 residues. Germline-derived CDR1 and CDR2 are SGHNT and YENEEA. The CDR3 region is CASSPGQSNTGELFF. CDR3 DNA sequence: TGTGCCAGCAGCCCGGGACAGAGCAACACCGGGGAGCTGTTTTTT.

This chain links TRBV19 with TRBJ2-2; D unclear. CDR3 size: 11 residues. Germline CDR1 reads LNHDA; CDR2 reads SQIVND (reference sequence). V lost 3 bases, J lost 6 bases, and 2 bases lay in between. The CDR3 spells CASSMAGELFF. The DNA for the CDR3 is TGTGCCAGTAGTATGGCCGGGGAGCTGTTTTTT.

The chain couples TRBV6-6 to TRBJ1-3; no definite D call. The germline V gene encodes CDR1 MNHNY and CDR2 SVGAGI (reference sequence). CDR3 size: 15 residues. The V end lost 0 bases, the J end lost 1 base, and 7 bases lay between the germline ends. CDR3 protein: CASSYSGSSGNTIYF. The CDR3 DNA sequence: TGTGCCAGCAGTTACTCTGGGAGTTCTGGAAACACCATATATTTT.

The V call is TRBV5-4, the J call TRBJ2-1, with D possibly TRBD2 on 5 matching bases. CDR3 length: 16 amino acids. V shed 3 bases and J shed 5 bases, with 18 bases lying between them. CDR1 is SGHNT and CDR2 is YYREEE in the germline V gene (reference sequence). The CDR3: CASSSARVRSDNEQFF. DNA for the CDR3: TGTGCCAGCAGCTCCGCGAGGGTGAGGAGTGACAATGAGCAGTTCTTC.

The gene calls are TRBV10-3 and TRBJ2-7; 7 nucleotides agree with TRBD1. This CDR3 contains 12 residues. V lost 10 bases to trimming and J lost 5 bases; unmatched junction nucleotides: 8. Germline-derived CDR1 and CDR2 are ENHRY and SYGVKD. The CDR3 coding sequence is TGTGCCACTTCGTGGGACAGCGACGAGCAGTACGTC. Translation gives CATSWDSDEQYV.

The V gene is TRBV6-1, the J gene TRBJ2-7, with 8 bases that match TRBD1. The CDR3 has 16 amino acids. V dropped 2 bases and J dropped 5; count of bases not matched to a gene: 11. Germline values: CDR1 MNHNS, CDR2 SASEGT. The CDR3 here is CASSESYRAGGDEQYF. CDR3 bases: TGTGCCAGCAGTGAATCTTATAGGGCAGGGGGCGACGAGCAGTACTTC.

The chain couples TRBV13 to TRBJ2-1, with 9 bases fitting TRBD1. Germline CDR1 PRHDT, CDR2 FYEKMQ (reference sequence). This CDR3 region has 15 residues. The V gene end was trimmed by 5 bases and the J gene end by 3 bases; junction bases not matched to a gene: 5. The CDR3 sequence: CASSPGGQGYNEQFF. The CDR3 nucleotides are TGTGCCAGCAGCCCGGGGGGACAGGGCTACAATGAGCAGTTCTTC.

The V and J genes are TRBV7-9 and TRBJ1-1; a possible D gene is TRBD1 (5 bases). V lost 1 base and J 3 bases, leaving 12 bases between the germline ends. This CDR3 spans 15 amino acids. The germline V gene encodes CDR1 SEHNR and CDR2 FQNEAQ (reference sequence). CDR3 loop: CASSLGRRRDTEAFF. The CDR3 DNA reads TGTGCCAGCAGCTTAGGGCGGCGCAGGGACACTGAAGCTTTCTTT.

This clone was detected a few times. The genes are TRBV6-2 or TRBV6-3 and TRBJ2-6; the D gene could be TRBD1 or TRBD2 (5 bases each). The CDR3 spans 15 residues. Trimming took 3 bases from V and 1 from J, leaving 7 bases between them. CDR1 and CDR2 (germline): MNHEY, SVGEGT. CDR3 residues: CASSYEGSGANVLTF. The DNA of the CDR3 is TGTGCCAGCAGTTATGAGGGGTCTGGGGCCAACGTCCTGACTTTC.

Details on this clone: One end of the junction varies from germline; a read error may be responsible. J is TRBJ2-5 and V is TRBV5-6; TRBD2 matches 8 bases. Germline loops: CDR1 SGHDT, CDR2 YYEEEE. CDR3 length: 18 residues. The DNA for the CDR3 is TGTGCCAGCAGCTTAGGCGGGGGGCCCGGCATAACCCAAGGGACCCAGTACTTC. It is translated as CASSLGGGPGITQGTQYF.

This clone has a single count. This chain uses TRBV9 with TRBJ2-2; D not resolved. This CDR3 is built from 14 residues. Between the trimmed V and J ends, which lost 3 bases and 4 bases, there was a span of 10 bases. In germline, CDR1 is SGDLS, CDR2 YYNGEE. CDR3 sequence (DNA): TGTGCCAGCAGCGCCGTGTCGAGCACCGGGGAGCTGTTTTTT. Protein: CASSAVSSTGELFF. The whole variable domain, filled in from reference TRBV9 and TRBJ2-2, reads DSGVTQTPKHLITATGQRVTLRCSPRSGDLSVYWYQQSLDQGLQFLIQYYNGEERAKGNILERFSAQQFPDLHSELNLSSLELGDSALYFCASSAVSSTGELFFGEGSRLTVL.

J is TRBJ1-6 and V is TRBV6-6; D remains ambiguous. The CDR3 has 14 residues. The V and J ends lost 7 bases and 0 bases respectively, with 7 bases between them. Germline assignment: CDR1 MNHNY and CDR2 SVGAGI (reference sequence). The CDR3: CASKEGSYNSPLHF. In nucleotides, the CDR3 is TGTGCCAGCAAGGAGGGCTCCTATAATTCACCCCTCCACTTT.

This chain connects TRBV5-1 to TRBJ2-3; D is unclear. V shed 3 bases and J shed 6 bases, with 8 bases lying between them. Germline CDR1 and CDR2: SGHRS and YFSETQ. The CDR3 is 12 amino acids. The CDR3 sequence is CASSSPLDTQYF. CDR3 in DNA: TGCGCCAGCAGCTCGCCTCTTGATACGCAGTATTTT.

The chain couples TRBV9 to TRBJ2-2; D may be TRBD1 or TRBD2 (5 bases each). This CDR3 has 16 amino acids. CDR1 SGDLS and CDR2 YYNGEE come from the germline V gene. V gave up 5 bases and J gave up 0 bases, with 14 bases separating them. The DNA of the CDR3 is TGTGCCAGCAGGAGCACCGGGACGGCGAACACCGGGGAGCTGTTTTTT. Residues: CASRSTGTANTGELFF. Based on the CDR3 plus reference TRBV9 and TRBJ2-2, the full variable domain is DSGVTQTPKHLITATGQRVTLRCSPRSGDLSVYWYQQSLDQGLQFLIQYYNGEERAKGNILERFSAQQFPDLHSELNLSSLELGDSALYFCASRSTGTANTGELFFGEGSRLTVL.

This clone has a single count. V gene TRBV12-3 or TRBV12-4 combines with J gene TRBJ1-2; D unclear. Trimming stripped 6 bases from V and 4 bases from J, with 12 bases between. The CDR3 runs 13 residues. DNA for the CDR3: TGTGCCAGCAGCTTAACACCCACCTATGGCTACACCTTC. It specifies CASSLTPTYGYTF.

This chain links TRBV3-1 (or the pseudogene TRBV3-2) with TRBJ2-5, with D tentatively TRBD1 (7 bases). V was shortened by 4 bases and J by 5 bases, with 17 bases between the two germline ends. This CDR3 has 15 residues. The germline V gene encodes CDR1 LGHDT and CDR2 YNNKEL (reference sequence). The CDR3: CASSRGPTGRETQYF. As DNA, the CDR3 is TGTGCCAGCAGCCGAGGGCCGACAGGGAGGGAGACCCAGTACTTC.

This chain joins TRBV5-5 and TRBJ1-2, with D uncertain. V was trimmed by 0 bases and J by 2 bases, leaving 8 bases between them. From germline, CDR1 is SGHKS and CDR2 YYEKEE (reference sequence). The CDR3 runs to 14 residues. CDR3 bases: TGTGCCAGCAGCTTGGAGGTGGGGAACTATGGCTACACCTTC. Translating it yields CASSLEVGNYGYTF.

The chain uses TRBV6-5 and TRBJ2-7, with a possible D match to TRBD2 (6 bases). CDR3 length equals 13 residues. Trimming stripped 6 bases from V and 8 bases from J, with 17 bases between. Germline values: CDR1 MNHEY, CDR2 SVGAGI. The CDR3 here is CASSTSGGQKQYV. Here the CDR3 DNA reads TGTGCCAGCAGCACCTCCGGAGGGCAGAAGCAGTACGTC.

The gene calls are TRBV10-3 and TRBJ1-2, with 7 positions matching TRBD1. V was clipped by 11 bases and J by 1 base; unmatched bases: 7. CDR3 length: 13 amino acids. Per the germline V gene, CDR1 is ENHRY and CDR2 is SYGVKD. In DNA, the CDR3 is TGTGCCTCCTCGACAGGGCTTAACTATGGCTACACCTTC. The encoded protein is CASSTGLNYGYTF.

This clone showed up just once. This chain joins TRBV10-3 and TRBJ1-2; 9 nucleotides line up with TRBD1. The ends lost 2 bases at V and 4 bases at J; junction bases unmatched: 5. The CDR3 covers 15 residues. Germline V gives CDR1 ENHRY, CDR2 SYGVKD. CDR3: CAISEPQDRGYGYTF. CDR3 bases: TGTGCCATCAGTGAGCCCCAGGACAGGGGCTATGGCTACACCTTC.

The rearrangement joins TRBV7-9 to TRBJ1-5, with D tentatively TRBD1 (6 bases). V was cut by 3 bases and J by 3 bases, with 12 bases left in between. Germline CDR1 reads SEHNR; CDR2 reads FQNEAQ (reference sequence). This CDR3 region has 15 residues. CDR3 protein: CASSLGHQFNQPQHF. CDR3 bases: TGTGCCAGCAGCTTGGGACACCAATTCAATCAGCCCCAGCATTTT.

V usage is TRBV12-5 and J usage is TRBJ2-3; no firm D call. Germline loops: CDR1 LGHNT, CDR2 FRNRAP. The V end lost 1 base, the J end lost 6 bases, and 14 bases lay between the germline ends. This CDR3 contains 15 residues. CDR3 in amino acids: CASGLDLNPGDTQYF. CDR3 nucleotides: TGTGCTAGTGGTTTGGACCTAAATCCCGGGGATACGCAGTATTTT.

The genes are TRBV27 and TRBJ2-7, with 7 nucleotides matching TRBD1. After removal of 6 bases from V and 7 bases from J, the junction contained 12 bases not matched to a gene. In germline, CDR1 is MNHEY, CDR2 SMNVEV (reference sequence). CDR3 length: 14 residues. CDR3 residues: CASRGQKASWEQYF. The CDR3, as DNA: TGTGCCAGCAGGGGACAGAAGGCCTCCTGGGAGCAGTACTTC.

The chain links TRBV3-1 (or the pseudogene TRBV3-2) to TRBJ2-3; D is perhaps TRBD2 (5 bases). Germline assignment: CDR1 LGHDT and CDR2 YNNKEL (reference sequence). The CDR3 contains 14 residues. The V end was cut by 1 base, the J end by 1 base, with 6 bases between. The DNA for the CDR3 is TGTGCCAGCAGCCAAGTCGGGGGCACAGATACGCAGTATTTT. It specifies CASSQVGGTDTQYF.

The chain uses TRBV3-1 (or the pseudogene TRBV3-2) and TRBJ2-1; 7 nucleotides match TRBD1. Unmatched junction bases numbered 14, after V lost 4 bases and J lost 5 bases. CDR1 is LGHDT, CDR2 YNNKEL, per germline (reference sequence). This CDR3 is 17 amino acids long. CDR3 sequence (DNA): TGTGCCAGCAGCCTAAGACCCACAGGGGATCTGGACAATGAGCAGTTCTTC. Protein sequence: CASSLRPTGDLDNEQFF.

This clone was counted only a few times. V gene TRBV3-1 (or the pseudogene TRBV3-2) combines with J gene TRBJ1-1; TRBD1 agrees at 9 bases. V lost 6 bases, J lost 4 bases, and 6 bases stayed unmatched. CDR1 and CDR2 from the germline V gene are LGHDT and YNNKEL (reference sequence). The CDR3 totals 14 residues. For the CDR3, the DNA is TGTGCCAGCAGTCGGACAGGGGCCGTCACTGAAGCTTTCTTT. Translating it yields CASSRTGAVTEAFF.

As DNA, the CDR3 is TGTGCCAGTGCGGACAGGAGTACCTACGAGCAGTACTTC. As protein: CASADRSTYEQYF. The V and J genes are TRBV19 and TRBJ2-7, with TRBD1 matching over 7 bases. Trimming took 8 bases from V and 2 from J; bases not matched to a gene: 6. The CDR3 totals 13 residues. Per germline, CDR1 LNHDA and CDR2 SQIVND (reference sequence).